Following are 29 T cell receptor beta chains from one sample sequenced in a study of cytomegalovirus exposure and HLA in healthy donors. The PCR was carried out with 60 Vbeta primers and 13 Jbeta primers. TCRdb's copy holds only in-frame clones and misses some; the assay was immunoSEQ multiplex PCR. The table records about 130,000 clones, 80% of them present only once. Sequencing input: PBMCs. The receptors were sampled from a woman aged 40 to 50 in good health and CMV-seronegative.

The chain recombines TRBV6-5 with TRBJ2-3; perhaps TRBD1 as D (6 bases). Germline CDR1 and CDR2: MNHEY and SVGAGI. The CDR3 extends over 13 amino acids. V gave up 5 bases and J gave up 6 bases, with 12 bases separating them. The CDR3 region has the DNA TGTGCCAGCAGTAAGAGCAGGGGCGATACGCAGTATTTT. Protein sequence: CASSKSRGDTQYF.

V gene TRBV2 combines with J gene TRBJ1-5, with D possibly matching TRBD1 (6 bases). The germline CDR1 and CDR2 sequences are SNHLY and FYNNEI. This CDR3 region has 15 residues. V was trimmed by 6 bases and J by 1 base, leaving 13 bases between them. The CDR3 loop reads CASRGVQGSNQPQHF. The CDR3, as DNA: TGTGCCAGCAGAGGGGTCCAGGGGAGCAATCAGCCCCAGCATTTT. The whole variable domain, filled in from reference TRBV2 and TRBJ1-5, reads EPEVTQTPSHQVTQMGQEVILRCVPISNHLYFYWYRQILGQKVEFLVSFYNNEISEKSEIFDDQFSVERPDGSNFTLKIRSTKLEDSAMYFCASRGVQGSNQPQHFGDGTRLSIL.

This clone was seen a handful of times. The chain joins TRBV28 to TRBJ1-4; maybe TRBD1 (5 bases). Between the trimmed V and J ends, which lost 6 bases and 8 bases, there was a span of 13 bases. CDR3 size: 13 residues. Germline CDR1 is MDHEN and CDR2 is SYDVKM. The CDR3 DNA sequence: TGTGCCAGCAGACAGGCTAGCGACGAAAAACTGTTTTTT. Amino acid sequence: CASRQASDEKLFF.

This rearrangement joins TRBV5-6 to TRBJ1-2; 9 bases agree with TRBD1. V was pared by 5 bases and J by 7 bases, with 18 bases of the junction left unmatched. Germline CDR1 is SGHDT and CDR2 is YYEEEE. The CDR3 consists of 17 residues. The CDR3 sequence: CASRPIEANRGQSGYTF. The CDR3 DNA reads TGTGCCAGCAGACCAATTGAGGCTAACAGGGGGCAATCTGGCTACACCTTC.

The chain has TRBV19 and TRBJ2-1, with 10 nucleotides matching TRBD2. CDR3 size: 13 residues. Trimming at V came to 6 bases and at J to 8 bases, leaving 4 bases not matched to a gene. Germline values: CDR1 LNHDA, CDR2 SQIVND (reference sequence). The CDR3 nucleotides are TGTGCCAGTAGATTGAGCGGGGGGGATGAGCAGTTCTTC. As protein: CASRLSGGDEQFF.

This CDR3 is CASGGTGSSYEQYF. The CDR3 DNA reads TGTGCCAGCGGAGGGACAGGGTCCTCCTACGAGCAGTACTTC. The rearrangement uses TRBV21-1 and TRBJ2-7; the table assigns TRBD1, which was not confirmed against the DNA. TRBV21-1 is recorded as a pseudogene. CDR3 length: 14 amino acids.

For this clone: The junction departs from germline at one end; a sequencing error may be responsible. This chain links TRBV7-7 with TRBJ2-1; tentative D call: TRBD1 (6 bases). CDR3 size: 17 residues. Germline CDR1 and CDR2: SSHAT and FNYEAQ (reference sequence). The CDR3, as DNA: TGTGCTAGCAGCCCCAAGGCCCGGGACATCAAATACAATGAGCAGTTCTTC. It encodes CASSPKARDIKYNEQFF.

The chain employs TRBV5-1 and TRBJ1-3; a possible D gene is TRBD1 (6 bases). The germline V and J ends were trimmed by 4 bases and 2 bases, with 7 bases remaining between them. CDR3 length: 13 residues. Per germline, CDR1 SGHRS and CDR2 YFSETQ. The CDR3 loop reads CASSEGAGNTIYF. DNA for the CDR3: TGCGCCAGCAGCGAGGGGGCTGGAAACACCATATATTTT.

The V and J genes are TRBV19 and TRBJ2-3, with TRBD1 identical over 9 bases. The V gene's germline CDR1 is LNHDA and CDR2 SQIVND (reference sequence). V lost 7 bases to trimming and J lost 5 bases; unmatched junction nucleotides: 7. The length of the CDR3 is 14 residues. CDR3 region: CASIGQGNRDTQYF. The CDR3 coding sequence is TGTGCCAGTATTGGACAGGGGAATAGAGATACGCAGTATTTT.

As DNA, the CDR3 is TGTGCCAGCAGCGCGGACATACGGGAGACCCAGTACTTC. Translation gives CASSADIRETQYF. The chain recombines TRBV9 with TRBJ2-5, with a possible D match to TRBD1 (5 bases). The CDR3 consists of 13 residues. Trimming removed 3 bases from V and 5 bases from J, with 11 bases in between. CDR1 is SGDLS and CDR2 is YYNGEE in the germline V gene.

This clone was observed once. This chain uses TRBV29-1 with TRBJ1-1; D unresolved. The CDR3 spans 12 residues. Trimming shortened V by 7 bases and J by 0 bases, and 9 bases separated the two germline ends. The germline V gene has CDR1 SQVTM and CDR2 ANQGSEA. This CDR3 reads CSARNMNTEAFF. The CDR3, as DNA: TGCAGCGCCAGAAACATGAACACTGAAGCTTTCTTT.

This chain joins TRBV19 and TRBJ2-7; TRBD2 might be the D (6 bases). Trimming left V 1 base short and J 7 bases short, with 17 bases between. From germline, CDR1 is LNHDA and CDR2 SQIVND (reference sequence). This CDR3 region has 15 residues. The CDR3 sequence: CASSIGSGSAGEQYF. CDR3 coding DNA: TGTGCCAGTAGTATAGGTTCCGGGAGTGCTGGGGAGCAGTACTTC.

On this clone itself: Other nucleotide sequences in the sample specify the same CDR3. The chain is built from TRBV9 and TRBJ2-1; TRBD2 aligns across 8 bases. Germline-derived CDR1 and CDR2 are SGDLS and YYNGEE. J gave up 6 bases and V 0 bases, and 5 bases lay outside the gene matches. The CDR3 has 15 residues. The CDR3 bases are TGTGCCAGCAGCGTAGACGGGACTAGTGGCAATGAGCAGTTCTTC. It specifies CASSVDGTSGNEQFF.

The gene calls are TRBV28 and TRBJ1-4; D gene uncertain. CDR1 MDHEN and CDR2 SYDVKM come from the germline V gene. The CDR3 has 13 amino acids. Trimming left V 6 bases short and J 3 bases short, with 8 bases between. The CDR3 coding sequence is TGTGCCAGCAGGAAGGACTCTAATGAAAAACTGTTTTTT. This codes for CASRKDSNEKLFF.

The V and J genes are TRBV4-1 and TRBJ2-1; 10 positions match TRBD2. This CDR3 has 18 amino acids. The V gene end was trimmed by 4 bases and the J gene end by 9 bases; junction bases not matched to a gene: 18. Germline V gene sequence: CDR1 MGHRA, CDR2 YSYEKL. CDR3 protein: CASSPNPRAGGFSVEQFF. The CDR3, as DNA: TGCGCCAGCAGCCCCAACCCAAGAGCGGGGGGGTTTTCTGTTGAGCAGTTCTTC.

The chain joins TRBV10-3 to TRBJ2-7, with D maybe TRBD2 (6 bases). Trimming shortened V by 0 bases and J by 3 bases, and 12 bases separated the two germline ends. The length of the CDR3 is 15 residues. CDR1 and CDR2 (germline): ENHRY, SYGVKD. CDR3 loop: CAISESRERSYEQYF. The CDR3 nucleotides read TGTGCCATCAGTGAGTCACGGGAGAGGAGCTACGAGCAGTACTTC.

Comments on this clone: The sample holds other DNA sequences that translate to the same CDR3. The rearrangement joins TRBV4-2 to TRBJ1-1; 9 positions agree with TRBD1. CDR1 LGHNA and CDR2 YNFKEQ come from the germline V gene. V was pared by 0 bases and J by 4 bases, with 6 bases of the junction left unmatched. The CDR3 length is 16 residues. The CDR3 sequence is CASSQELRDRATEAFF. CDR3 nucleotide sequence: TGTGCCAGCAGCCAAGAGCTTAGGGACAGGGCCACTGAAGCTTTCTTT.

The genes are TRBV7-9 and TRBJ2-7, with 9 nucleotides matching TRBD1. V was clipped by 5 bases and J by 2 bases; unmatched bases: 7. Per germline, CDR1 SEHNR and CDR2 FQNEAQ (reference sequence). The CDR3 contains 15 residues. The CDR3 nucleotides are TGTGCCAGCAGCGCCCCCGGGACAGGGCCCTACGAGCAGTACTTC. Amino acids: CASSAPGTGPYEQYF.

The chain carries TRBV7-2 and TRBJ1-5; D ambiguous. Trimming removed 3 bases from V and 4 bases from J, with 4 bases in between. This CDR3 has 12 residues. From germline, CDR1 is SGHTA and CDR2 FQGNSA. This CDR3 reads CASSFQNQPQHF. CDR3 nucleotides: TGTGCCAGCAGCTTTCAAAATCAGCCCCAGCATTTT.

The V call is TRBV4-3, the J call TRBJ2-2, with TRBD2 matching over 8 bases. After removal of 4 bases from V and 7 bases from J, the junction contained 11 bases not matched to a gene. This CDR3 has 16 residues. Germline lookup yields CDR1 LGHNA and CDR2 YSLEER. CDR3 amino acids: CASSRNRLASLGELFF. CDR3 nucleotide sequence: TGCGCCAGCAGCCGGAACAGACTAGCGAGCCTCGGGGAGCTGTTTTTT.

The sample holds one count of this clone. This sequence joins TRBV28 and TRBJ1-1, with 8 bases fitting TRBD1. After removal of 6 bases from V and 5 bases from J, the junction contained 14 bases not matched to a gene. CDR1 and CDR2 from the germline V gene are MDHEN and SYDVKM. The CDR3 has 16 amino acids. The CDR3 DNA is TGTGCCAGCAGGACCTTCCGGACAGGGAAGTCTACTGAAGCTTTCTTT. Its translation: CASRTFRTGKSTEAFF.

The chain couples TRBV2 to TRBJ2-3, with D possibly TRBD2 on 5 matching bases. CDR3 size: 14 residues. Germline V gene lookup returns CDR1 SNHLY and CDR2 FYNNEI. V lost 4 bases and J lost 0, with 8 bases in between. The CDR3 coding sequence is TGTGCCAGCAGTGGTAGGACTAGCACAGATACGCAGTATTTT. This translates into CASSGRTSTDTQYF.

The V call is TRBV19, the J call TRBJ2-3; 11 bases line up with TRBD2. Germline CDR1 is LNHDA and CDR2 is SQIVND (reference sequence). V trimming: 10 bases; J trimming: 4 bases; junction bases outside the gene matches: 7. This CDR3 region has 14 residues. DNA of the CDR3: TGTGCCACCTTAGCGGGAGGGGGGGCAGATACGCAGTATTTT. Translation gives CATLAGGGADTQYF. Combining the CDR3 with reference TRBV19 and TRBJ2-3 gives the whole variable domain DGGITQSPKYLFRKEGQNVTLSCEQNLNHDAMYWYRQDPGQGLRLIYYSQIVNDFQKGDIAEGYSVSREKKESFPLTVTSAQKNPTAFYLCATLAGGGADTQYFGPGTRLTVL.

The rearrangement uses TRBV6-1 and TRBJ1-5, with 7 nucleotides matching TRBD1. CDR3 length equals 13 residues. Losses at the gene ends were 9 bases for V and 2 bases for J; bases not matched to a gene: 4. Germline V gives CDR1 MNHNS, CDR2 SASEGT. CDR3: CASQGGGNQPQHF. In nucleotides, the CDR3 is TGTGCCAGTCAGGGGGGAGGCAATCAGCCCCAGCATTTT.

The CDR3 DNA reads as TGTGCCAGCAGATGGACTAGCGGAATCATACTGGAGTTCTTC. Protein product: CASRWTSGIILEFF. This sequence joins TRBV27 and TRBJ2-1; 10 nucleotides agree with TRBD2. Germline V gene lookup returns CDR1 MNHEY and CDR2 SMNVEV (reference sequence). This CDR3 is built from 14 residues. J was trimmed by 14 bases and V by 6 bases; bases with no gene match: 13.

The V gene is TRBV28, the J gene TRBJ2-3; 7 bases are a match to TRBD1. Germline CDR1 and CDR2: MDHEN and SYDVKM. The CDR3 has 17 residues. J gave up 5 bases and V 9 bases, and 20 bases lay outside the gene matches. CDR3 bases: TGTGCCAGTGCGTCTGCTGGAGACAGGGCTAAGCGAGATACGCAGTATTTT. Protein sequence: CASASAGDRAKRDTQYF.

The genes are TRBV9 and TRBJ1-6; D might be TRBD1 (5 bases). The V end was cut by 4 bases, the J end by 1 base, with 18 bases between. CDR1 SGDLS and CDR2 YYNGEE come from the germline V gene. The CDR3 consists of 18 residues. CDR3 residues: CASSRGGNMQSYNSPLHF. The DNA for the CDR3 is TGTGCCAGCAGCCGGGGGGGGAATATGCAATCCTATAATTCACCCCTCCACTTT.

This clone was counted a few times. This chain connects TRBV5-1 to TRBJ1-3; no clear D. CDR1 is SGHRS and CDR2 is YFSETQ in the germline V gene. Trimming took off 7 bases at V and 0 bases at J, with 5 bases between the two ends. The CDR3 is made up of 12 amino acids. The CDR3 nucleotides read TGCGCCAGCGGAGGCTCTGGAAACACCATATATTTT. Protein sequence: CASGGSGNTIYF.

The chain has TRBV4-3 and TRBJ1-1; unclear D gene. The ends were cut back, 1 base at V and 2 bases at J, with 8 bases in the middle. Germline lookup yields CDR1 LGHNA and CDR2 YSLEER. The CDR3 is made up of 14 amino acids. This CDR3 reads CASSQVLANTEAFF. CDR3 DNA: TGCGCCAGCAGCCAAGTACTAGCCAACACTGAAGCTTTCTTT.